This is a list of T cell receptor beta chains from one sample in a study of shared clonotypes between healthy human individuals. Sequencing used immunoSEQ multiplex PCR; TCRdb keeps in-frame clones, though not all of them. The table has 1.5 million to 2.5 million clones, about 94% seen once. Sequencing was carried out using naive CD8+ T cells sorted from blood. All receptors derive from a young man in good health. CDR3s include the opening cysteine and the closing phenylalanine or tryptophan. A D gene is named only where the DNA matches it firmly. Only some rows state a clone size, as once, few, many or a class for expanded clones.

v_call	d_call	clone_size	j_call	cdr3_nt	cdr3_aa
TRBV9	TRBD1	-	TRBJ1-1	TGTGCCAGCAGTTGGGACAGCGACACTGAAGCTTTCTTT	CASSWDSDTEAFF
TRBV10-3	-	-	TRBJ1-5	TGTGCCATCAGTGAGTCGGGGGGGGAAGGTCAGCCCCAGCATTTT	CAISESGGEGQPQHF
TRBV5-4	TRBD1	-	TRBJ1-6	TGTGCCAGCAGCTTGGACAGGGGGAATTCACCCCTCCACTTT	CASSLDRGNSPLHF
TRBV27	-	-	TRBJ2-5	TGTGCCAGCAGTTTGGGCGGATGGGGGCAAGAGACCCAGTACTTC	CASSLGGWGQETQYF
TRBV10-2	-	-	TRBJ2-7	TGCGCCAGCAGAGACAGTCAGCTCACCTACGAGCAGTACTTC	CASRDSQLTYEQYF
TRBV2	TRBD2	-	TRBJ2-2	TGTGCCAGCAGGATGGTAGCGGGGGGCAACACCGGGGAGCTGTTTTTT	CASRMVAGGNTGELFF
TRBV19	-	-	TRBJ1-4	TGTGCCAGTAGTATTATGGATGCTGAAAAACTGTTTTTT	CASSIMDAEKLFF
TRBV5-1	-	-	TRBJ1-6	TGCGCCAGCAAGATTGGGGATTATAATTCACCCCTCCACTTT	CASKIGDYNSPLHF
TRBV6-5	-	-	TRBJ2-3	TGTGCCAGCAGTTACGGCGGGGCCACAGATACGCAGTATTTT	CASSYGGATDTQYF
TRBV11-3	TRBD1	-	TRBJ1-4	TGTGCCAGCAGCGGGTGGGGGGACAGTAATGAAAAACTGTTTTTT	CASSGWGDSNEKLFF
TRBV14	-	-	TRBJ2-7	TGTGCCAGCAGCCAGTGGGGGACCGCGGATAGTCGGTCCTACGAGCAGTACTTC	CASSQWGTADSRSYEQYF
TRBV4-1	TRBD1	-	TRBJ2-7	TGCGCCAGCAGCCCTACGGGACAGGGGGACTACGAGCAGTACTTC	CASSPTGQGDYEQYF
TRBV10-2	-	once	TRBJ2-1	TGCGCCAGCAGTGCCAACGGGGTCAATGAGCAGTTCTTC	CASSANGVNEQFF
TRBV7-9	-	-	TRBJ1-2	TGTGCCAGCAGCTTAGTTCAGCCCTCTAACTATGGCTACACCTTC	CASSLVQPSNYGYTF
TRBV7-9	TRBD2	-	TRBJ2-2	TGTGCCAGCAGCTTAGAGCTAGCGGGCCCAATGAACACCGGGGAGCTGTTTTTT	CASSLELAGPMNTGELFF
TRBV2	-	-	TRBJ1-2	TGTGCCAGCAGTGGGACGGTAAACACCTTC	CASSGTVNTF
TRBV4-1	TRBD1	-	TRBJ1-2	TGCGCCAGCAGCCAGGGGAGGGGGCTGAACTATGGCTACACCTTC	CASSQGRGLNYGYTF
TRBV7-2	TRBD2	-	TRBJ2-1	TGTGCCAGCAGCCTTCCGAGCGGGAGGGGTAACAATGAGCAGTTCTTC	CASSLPSGRGNNEQFF
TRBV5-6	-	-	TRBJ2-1	TGTGCCAGCAGCTTAGGGACAGCGGGCTACAATGAGCAGTTCTTC	CASSLGTAGYNEQFF
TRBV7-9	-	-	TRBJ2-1	TGTGCCAGCAGCTCTAATGATCCGACAGAGAGCTACAATGAGCAGTTCTTC	CASSSNDPTESYNEQFF
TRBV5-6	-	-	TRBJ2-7	TGTGCCAGCAGCTTTGAAGGTAAATGGCCCTACGAGCAGTACTTC	CASSFEGKWPYEQYF
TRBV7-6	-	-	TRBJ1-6	TGTGCCAGCAGCCCTATGGCAGGGTATAGTTCACCCCTCCACTTT	CASSPMAGYSSPLHF
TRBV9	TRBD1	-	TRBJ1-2	TGTGCCAGCAGCGTAGGGACAGGGAGTGGCTACACCTTC	CASSVGTGSGYTF
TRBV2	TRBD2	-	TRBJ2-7	TGTGCCAGCAGTATAACTAGCGGGGGCACCTACGAGCAGTACTTC	CASSITSGGTYEQYF
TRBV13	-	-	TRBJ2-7	TGTGCCAGCAGCTTAGCCTCGGGGGAGCAGTACTTC	CASSLASGEQYF
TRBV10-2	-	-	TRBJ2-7	TGCGCCAGCAGTGATGGTTACGAGCAGTACTTC	CASSDGYEQYF
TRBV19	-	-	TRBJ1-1	TGTGCCAGTAGTATAGGGGCAGGGGTCAACACTGAAGCTTTCTTT	CASSIGAGVNTEAFF
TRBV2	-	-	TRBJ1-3	TGTGCCAGCAGGGGGGGTTCTGGAAACACCATATATTTT	CASRGGSGNTIYF
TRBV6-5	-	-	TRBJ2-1	TGTGCCAGCAGTTATGGCGGGGCCTGGGAAGATGAGCAGTTCTTC	CASSYGGAWEDEQFF
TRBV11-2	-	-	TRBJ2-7	TGTGCCAGCAGCCCTTTTACGTTACGCTCCTACGAGCAGTACTTC	CASSPFTLRSYEQYF
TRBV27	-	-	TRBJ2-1	TGTGCCAGCAGCACTCGTACGGAGCAGTTCTTC	CASSTRTEQFF
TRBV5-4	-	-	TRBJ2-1	TGTGCCAGCAGCCCATGGAGCTCCTACAATGAGCAGTTCTTC	CASSPWSSYNEQFF
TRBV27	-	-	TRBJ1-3	TGTGCCAGCAGTTTAGAGGTCGCTGGAAACACCATATATTTT	CASSLEVAGNTIYF
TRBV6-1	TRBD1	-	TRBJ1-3	TGTGCCAGCAACCCCGGACAGGGCCCTGGAAACACCATATATTTT	CASNPGQGPGNTIYF
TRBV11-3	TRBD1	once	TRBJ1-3	TGTGCCAGCAGCAGTACAGGGGCTTCTGGAAACACCATATATTTT	CASSSTGASGNTIYF
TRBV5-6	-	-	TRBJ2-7	TGTGCCAGCAGCTTGGGGACGGACTACGAGCAGTACTTC	CASSLGTDYEQYF
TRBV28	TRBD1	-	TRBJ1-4	TGTGCCAGCAGTTTATTCGTAGGGGGCGATGAAAAACTGTTTTTT	CASSLFVGGDEKLFF
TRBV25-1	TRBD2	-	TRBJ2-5	TGTGCCAGCAGTCTAGCGGGACTTCAAGAGACCCAGTACTTC	CASSLAGLQETQYF
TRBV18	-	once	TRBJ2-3	TGTGCCAGCTCACCACCGCAGAACCCAGATACGCAGTATTTT	CASSPPQNPDTQYF
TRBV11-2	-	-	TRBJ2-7	TGTGCCAGCAGCTTTTCACGGGTCGGGGTAGAATTGCCCTACGAGCAGTACTTC	CASSFSRVGVELPYEQYF
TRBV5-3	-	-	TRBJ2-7	TGTGCCAGAAGCTTGGCCCGGACGTACTCCTACGAGCAGTACTTC	CARSLARTYSYEQYF
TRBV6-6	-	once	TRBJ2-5	TGTGCCAGCAGCCTAGGGTTCCAAGAGACCCAGTACTTC	CASSLGFQETQYF
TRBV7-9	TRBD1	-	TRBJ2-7	TGTGCCAGCAGCTTTCCCGGGACAGGGCTCGACGAGCAGTACTTC	CASSFPGTGLDEQYF
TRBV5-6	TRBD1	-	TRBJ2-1	TGTGCCAGCAGACCCGGGACAGGGGGGTACAATGAGCAGTTCTTC	CASRPGTGGYNEQFF
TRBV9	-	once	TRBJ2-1	TGTGCCAGCAGTAGGTCCGGGATAACCTACAATGAGCAGTTCTTC	CASSRSGITYNEQFF
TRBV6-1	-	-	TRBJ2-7	TGTGCCAGCAGTGGCACAGGGCTGGGCGACGAGCAGTACTTC	CASSGTGLGDEQYF
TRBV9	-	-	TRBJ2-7	TGTGCCAGCAGCCCTTTCGACGGGGGACCTACCTACGAGCAGTACTTC	CASSPFDGGPTYEQYF
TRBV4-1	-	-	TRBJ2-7	TGCGCCAGCAGCCAAGGTTCCTCCTACGAGCAGTACTTC	CASSQGSSYEQYF
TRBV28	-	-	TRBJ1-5	TGTGCCAGCAGTCTCGCAGGGTATGATGGGCCCCAGCATTTT	CASSLAGYDGPQHF
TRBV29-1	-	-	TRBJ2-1	TGCAGCGTTGAAGATTGGCGGCGGGGTCCTGGGAATGAGCAGTTCTTC	CSVEDWRRGPGNEQFF
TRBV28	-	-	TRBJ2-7	TGTGCCAGCTGCCCGACCGGGATAACGCTCGAGCAGTACTTC	CASCPTGITLEQYF
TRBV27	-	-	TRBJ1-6	TGTGCCAGCACCCCGGGGCTGGGGACGAATTCACCCCTCCACTTT	CASTPGLGTNSPLHF
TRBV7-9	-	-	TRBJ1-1	TGTGCCAGCAGCCCGGGGGAGACGAACACTGAAGCTTTCTTT	CASSPGETNTEAFF
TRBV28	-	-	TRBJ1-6	TGTGCCAGCAGTTTTGTCGAAGGGATTACCAATAATTCACCCCTCCACTTT	CASSFVEGITNNSPLHF
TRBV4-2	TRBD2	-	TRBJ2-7	TGTGCCAGCAGCCAAGAACTAAGCGGGGCCTACGAGCAGTACTTC	CASSQELSGAYEQYF
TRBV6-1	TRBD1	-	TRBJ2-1	TGTGCCAGCAGTTCACCTGGGACAGCAAACAATGAGCAGTTCTTC	CASSSPGTANNEQFF